This entry concerns a single TCR beta chain. Antigen unknown. The entry originates in a study of CD8+CD57+ T cells in acquired aplastic anemia. Whole-study results and caveats: Patient and control CD8+ Simpson's diversity was not significantly different. Patients had around 30 CD8+ CDR3 sequences in common with controls (the shared set).

The use of genomic DNA as template underpinned the TCR beta VDJ and CDR3 profiling. TCRdb ran MiXCR on the reads and lists one entry per CDR3 protein. The sample consists of about 190,000 distinct CDR3 sequences, 64% of them appearing once. Germline CDR1 reads ENHRY; CDR2 reads SYGVKD. Trimming left V 8 bases short and J 0 bases short, with 17 bases between. This CDR3 spans 15 amino acids. The chain uses TRBV10-3 and TRBJ2-7, with D uncertain. The sample was sorted CD4+, CD8+, or CD8+CD57+ T cells (not recorded which) from PBMCs. The clonotype was recovered from a human donor with severe aplastic anemia or a healthy control (not recorded which). DNA of the CDR3: TGTGCCATCTCAGATTCCCAATCCACCTCCTACGAGCAGTACTTC. Translated, it gives CAISDSQSTSYEQYF.